Listed below are T cell receptor beta chains from one sample, sequenced in a study of blood T cell repertoires in COVID-19. The assay was immunoSEQ multiplex PCR, and TCRdb's table has in-frame clones only and misses some. Counted here are roughly 300,000 clones, 70% to 85% occurring once; the ten biggest clones make up almost 1.5%. The sample taken for sequencing was peripheral blood. Every receptor here comes from a human donor with COVID-19, enrolled during active disease. The donor label of this sample is uncertain. The CDR3 runs from the conserved cysteine through the conserved F or W. Each record gives: clone size, V gene, D gene, J gene, CDR3 length, CDR3 DNA, CDR3 protein. A D gene is named only where the DNA matches it firmly. For some rows the clone size is stated as once, few or many, or as a class when expanded; others skip it.

NA	TRBV20-1	NA	TRBJ1-1	10	TGCAGTGCTCCAATAGCTGAAGCTTTCTTT	CSAPIAEAFF
NA	TRBV27	TRBD2	TRBJ2-1	16	TGTGCCAGCAGTTCGCCGTATCTAGCGGGAGGGTATGAGCAGTTCTTC	CASSSPYLAGGYEQFF
NA	TRBV12-3/TRBV12-4	NA	TRBJ2-5	13	TGTGCCAGCAGTCGGGGGGCGAGTGAGACCCAGTACTTC	CASSRGASETQYF
NA	TRBV4-1	NA	TRBJ2-7	17	TGCGCCAGCAGCCGTAGGGAAGGAGGGGCCAACTCCTACGAGCAGTACTTC	CASSRREGGANSYEQYF
few	TRBV11-2	TRBD1	TRBJ2-3	17	TGTGCCAGCAGCTTAGCCCGGGACAGGGGCCTAGCAGATACGCAGTATTTT	CASSLARDRGLADTQYF
NA	TRBV7-2	TRBD2	TRBJ2-2	15	TGTGCCAGCAGCTTAGCGGGGACTAGGACCGGGGAGCTGTTTTTT	CASSLAGTRTGELFF
NA	TRBV5-1	TRBD2	TRBJ2-1	16	TGCGCCAGCAGCTTCAGCAGCGGGAGGGCTGATAATGAGCAGTTCTTC	CASSFSSGRADNEQFF
NA	TRBV28	NA	TRBJ2-1	15	TGTGCCAGCAGCCCAATGGGACTTGAGAAGAATGAGCAGTTCTTC	CASSPMGLEKNEQFF
NA	TRBV10-3	TRBD1	TRBJ1-2	14	TGTGCCATCAGACTTCATACAGGGGCAGGAGACTACACCTTC	CAIRLHTGAGDYTF
NA	TRBV30	TRBD2	TRBJ2-1	15	TGTGCCTGGAGTGGAGGAGCGGGGGGTTACAATGAGCAGTTCTTC	CAWSGGAGGYNEQFF
NA	TRBV11-1	NA	TRBJ2-1	15	TGTGCCAGCAGCTTAGGCAGCAGGATCTACAATGAGCAGTTCTTC	CASSLGSRIYNEQFF
once	TRBV4-3	NA	TRBJ1-3	16	TGCGCCAGCAGCCAAGAAAGGGGACTCTCTGGAAACACCATATATTTT	CASSQERGLSGNTIYF
NA	TRBV7-2	TRBD1	TRBJ2-7	13	TGTGCCAGCAGCTCTCCGGGACAGGGCGAGCAGTACTTC	CASSSPGQGEQYF
NA	TRBV5-1	TRBD2	TRBJ2-1	14	TGCGCCAGCAGCTTGGCTAGCGGGGACAATGAGCAGTTCTTC	CASSLASGDNEQFF
NA	TRBV9	NA	TRBJ2-2	15	TGTGCCAGCGGCGGGCAGGTCCGAAACACCGGGGAGCTGTTTTTT	CASGGQVRNTGELFF
NA	TRBV7-7	NA	TRBJ1-1	13	TGTGCTAGCAGCCCGATGGACAGCACTGAAGCTTTCTTT	CASSPMDSTEAFF
NA	TRBV9	TRBD1	TRBJ2-1	15	TGTGCCAGCAGCACGGGACAGGGCCCCTACAATGAGCAGTTCTTC	CASSTGQGPYNEQFF
NA	TRBV5-1	TRBD2	TRBJ2-5	18	TGCGCCAGCAGCTCAAATCCGGGACTAGTAACGCCCGGAGAGACCCAGTACTTC	CASSSNPGLVTPGETQYF
NA	TRBV2	TRBD1	TRBJ2-3	15	TGTGCCAGCAGTTTGGGACAGGGGGGCACAGATACGCAGTATTTT	CASSLGQGGTDTQYF
NA	TRBV6-5	TRBD1	TRBJ1-1	13	TGTGCCAGCAGTAGAGGACAGGGCTCTGAAGCTTTCTTT	CASSRGQGSEAFF
NA	TRBV12-3/TRBV12-4	NA	TRBJ2-5	12	TGTGCCAGCAGTTTCCTGCAAGAGACCCAGTACTTC	CASSFLQETQYF
NA	TRBV28	TRBD1	TRBJ1-2	15	TGTGCCAGCAGTTTCCAGGGGGCGGTCTTGAATGGCTACACCTTC	CASSFQGAVLNGYTF